One sample yielded the 6 T cell receptor beta chains listed below, sequenced in a study of Ad26.COV2.S vaccination and SARS-CoV-2 variants. Indicated treatment: about 20 received Ad26.COV2.S at low or high dose, single or two shots; roughly five received placebo; per-sample allocation not given. Collection of the samples took place on day 63 after the first injection of vaccine or placebo. The table came from immunoSEQ multiplex PCR; TCRdb's copy has only in-frame clones and leaves some out. There are some 500,000 clones in the sample; roughly nine tenths occur only once, and about 2.5% lies in the top ten. Specimen: peripheral blood, collected in a trial of Ad26.COV2.S vaccine versus placebo. These receptor sequences come from a person between 18 and 60 years old who received the Ad26.COV2.S COVID-19 vaccine or a placebo.

This clone was found once. V usage is TRBV28 and J usage is TRBJ1-1; D not certain. The CDR3 totals 14 residues. Germline V gene sequence: CDR1 MDHEN, CDR2 SYDVKM. Trimming cost V 2 bases and J 1 base, with 8 bases left between them. CDR3 bases: TGTGCCAGCAGTTTAAGGGCAGCGAACACTGAAGCTTTCTTT. It is translated as CASSLRAANTEAFF. The whole variable domain, remainder taken from reference TRBV28 and TRBJ1-1, is DVKVTQSSRYLVKRTGEKVFLECVQDMDHENMFWYRQDPGLGLRLIYFSYDVKMKEKGDIPEGYSVSREKKERFSLILESASTNQTSMYLCASSLRAANTEAFFGQGTRLTVV.

This chain links TRBV9 with TRBJ1-2; TRBD1 aligns across 11 bases. In germline, CDR1 is SGDLS, CDR2 YYNGEE. The trim removed 4 bases at V and 8 bases at J, leaving 7 bases unmatched. This CDR3 contains 14 residues. CDR3 coding DNA: TGTGCCAGCAGCTACGGACAGGGGGCTGTAGGCTACACCTTC. This translates into CASSYGQGAVGYTF.

The chain is built from TRBV5-4 and TRBJ1-6, with D possibly TRBD1 on 6 matching bases. Germline V gives CDR1 SGHNT, CDR2 YYREEE (reference sequence). V shed 0 bases and J shed 7 bases, with 11 bases lying between them. The CDR3 has 15 residues. The CDR3 spells CASSLDIGGNSPLHF. CDR3 sequence (DNA): TGTGCCAGCAGCTTGGATATAGGGGGAAATTCACCCCTCCACTTT. Filled out from reference TRBV5-4 and TRBJ1-6, the complete variable domain reads ETGVTQSPTHLIKTRGQQVTLRCSSQSGHNTVSWYQQALGQGPQFIFQYYREEENGRGNFPPRFSGLQFPNYSSELNVNALELDDSALYLCASSLDIGGNSPLHFGNGTRLTVT.

The chain uses TRBV4-3 and TRBJ2-1; tentatively, D is TRBD1 (5 bases). V dropped 7 bases and J dropped 3 bases, with 16 bases sitting between them. The germline gives CDR1 LGHNA, CDR2 YSLEER. CDR3 length equals 15 residues. Written as DNA, the CDR3 is TGCGCCAGCACAAAGGGAAGGGGCAACTACAATGAGCAGTTCTTC. Encoded protein: CASTKGRGNYNEQFF.

The chain carries TRBV7-2 and TRBJ2-2, with unresolved D. The V gene lost 1 base and the J gene lost 3 bases, with 6 bases spanning the gap. This CDR3 has 14 amino acids. Germline CDR1 and CDR2: SGHTA and FQGNSA. The CDR3 DNA reads as TGTGCCAGCAGCTTAGTTAGGGACACCGGGGAGCTGTTTTTT. Protein sequence: CASSLVRDTGELFF.

V usage is TRBV13 and J usage is TRBJ2-1, with 10 bases identical to TRBD2. CDR1 and CDR2 (germline): PRHDT, FYEKMQ (reference sequence). The CDR3 extends over 17 amino acids. Trimming took 1 base from V and 2 from J; bases not matched to a gene: 5. CDR3 sequence: CASSLDLSGRPYNEQFF. The DNA for the CDR3 is TGTGCCAGCAGCTTAGACCTTAGCGGGAGGCCCTACAATGAGCAGTTCTTC.